In its sample, the clone carrying this TCR beta chain was seen a few times. Its antigen is not identified. The data stem from a study of CD8 T cells in ankylosing spondylitis. TCRdb fed the 5' RACE reads into MiXCR, producing one record per CDR3 protein. The sample shows a few hundred thousand distinct CDR3 sequences, about 20% of them seen only once. Study outcomes and limitations: Disease-linked clones were reportedly significantly enriched in matched ankylosing spondylitis synovial fluid. Blood of patients with ankylosing spondylitis appeared to be characterized by a TCR beta motif of eight highly homologous variants.

In germline, CDR1 is MGHDK, CDR2 SYGVNS. Germline trimming cut 3 bases from V and 9 bases from J; bases unmatched to any gene: 3. The CDR3 is 13 residues long. The chain is built from TRBV25-1 and TRBJ2-1, with 9 bases identical to TRBD2. What was sequenced was blood, either unsorted or a sorted T cell fraction (not recorded which). The clonotype comes from a female donor with ankylosing spondylitis or in good health (not recorded which). CDR3: CASSDVTSGEQFF. The CDR3 DNA reads TGTGCCAGCAGTGACGTGACTAGCGGTGAGCAGTTCTTC.